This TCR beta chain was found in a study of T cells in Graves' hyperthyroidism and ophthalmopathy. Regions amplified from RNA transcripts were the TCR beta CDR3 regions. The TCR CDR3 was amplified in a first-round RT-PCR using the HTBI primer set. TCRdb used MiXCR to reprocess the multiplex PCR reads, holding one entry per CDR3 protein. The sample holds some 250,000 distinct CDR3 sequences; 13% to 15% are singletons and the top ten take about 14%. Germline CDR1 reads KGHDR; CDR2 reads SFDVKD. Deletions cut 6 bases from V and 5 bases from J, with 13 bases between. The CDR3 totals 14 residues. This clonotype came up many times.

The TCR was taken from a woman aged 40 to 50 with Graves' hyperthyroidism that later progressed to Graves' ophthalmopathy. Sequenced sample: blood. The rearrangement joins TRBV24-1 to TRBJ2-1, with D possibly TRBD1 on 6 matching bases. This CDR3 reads CATSTPQGNNEQFF. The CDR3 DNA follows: TGTGCCACCAGTACACCTCAGGGGAACAATGAGCAGTTCTTC.